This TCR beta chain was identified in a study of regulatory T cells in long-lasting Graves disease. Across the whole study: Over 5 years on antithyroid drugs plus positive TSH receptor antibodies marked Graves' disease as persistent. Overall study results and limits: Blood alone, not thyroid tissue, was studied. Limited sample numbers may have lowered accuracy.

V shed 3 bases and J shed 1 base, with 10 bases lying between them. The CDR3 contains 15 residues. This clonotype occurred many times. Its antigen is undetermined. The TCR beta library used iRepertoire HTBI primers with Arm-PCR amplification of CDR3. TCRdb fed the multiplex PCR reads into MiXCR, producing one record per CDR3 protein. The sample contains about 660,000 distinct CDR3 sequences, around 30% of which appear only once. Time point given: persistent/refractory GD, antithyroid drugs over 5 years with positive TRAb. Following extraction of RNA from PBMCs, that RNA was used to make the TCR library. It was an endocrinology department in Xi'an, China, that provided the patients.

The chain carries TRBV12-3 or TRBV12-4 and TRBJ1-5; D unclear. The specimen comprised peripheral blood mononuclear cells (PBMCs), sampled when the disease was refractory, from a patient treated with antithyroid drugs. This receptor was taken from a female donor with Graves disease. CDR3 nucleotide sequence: TGTGCCAGCAGTTTGAAGGGAGGCAGCAATCAGCCCCAGCATTTT. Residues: CASSLKGGSNQPQHF.